This T cell receptor beta chain was sequenced in a study of blood T cell repertoires in COVID-19. About the study: Samples of COVID-19 (acute and convalescent) were obtained from the United States, Italy and Spain. In each case, the material was cDNA or gDNA derived from T cells, B-cell-depleted T cells, or PBMCs.

Trimming removed 3 bases at V and 2 bases at J, with 15 bases between. The CDR3 has 17 residues. Germline V lookup: CDR1 KGHDR, CDR2 SFDVKD. How the authors handled the data: Estimates of nucleated cell counts were drawn from the amplification of reference gene primers. Some clones are missing from TCRdb's copy, which holds only in-frame ones; the method was immunoSEQ multiplex PCR. Clone size and V and J calls were adopted from that table, with D and trimming inferred from the DNA. The sample contains roughly 80,000 clones, more than 60% of which appear only once. The V and J genes are TRBV24-1 and TRBJ1-4; TRBD1 might be the D (6 bases). The TCR was taken from a human donor in a cohort sampled during active COVID-19. Material: peripheral blood. The CDR3 nucleotides are TGTGCCACCAGTGATCGCCCAGACAGGACGACTAATGAAAAACTGTTTTTT. It translates to CATSDRPDRTTNEKLFF.